Listed below are T cell receptor beta chains from one sample, sequenced in a study of regulatory T cells in long-lasting Graves disease. TCRdb recomputed calls from the multiplex PCR reads with MiXCR, one row per CDR3 protein. Counted here are some 450,000 distinct CDR3 sequences, around 15% occurring once; the ten biggest clones make up about 10%. The sample was also reused in another study, on T cells in Graves' hyperthyroidism and ophthalmopathy.

Specimen: peripheral blood mononuclear cells (PBMCs), collected at new diagnosis, from a patient treated with antithyroid drugs. Receptors were obtained from a woman in her twenties or thirties with Graves disease. Each CDR3 is given with its conserved first and last residue. D genes are given only for firm matches. Clone sizes are given selectively: once, few, many, or a class where the clone is expanded.

>few|TRBJ2-2|TRBV6-1|NA
CASIFGVSLPTGELFF
TGTGCCAGCATTTTTGGGGTGTCCTTACCCACCGGGGAGCTGTTTTTT
>many|TRBJ2-1|TRBV24-1|TRBD2
CATSDPGLAGGYGNEQFF
TGTGCCACCAGTGATCCGGGACTAGCGGGAGGGTATGGTAATGAGCAGTTCTTC
>many|TRBJ1-5|TRBV2|NA
CASSSGSNQPQHF
TGTGCCAGCAGTTCCGGCTCCAATCAGCCCCAGCATTTT
>many|TRBJ2-1|TRBV3-1|NA
CASSQGYSYNEQFF
TGTGCCAGCAGCCAGGGATACTCCTACAATGAGCAGTTCTTC
>many|TRBJ2-3|TRBV12-3/TRBV12-4|NA
CASSSPGGGTDTQYF
TGTGCCAGCAGTTCCCCGGGCGGAGGCACAGATACGCAGTATTTT
>many|TRBJ2-2|TRBV7-8|TRBD2
CASAFSGRGTGELFF
TGTGCCAGCGCATTTAGCGGGAGGGGTACCGGGGAGCTGTTTTTT
>many|TRBJ2-7|TRBV20-1|TRBD2
CSARDARLAGGGGEQYF
TGCAGTGCTAGAGACGCCCGACTAGCGGGAGGGGGTGGCGAGCAGTACTTC
>few|TRBJ2-5|TRBV24-1|NA
CATSPAGVGETQYF
TGTGCCACCAGTCCCGCAGGGGTGGGGGAGACCCAGTACTTC
>many|TRBJ1-1|TRBV6-5|NA
CASSYRGVAAEAFF
TGTGCCAGCAGTTACAGGGGCGTGGCAGCTGAAGCTTTCTTT
>NA|TRBJ2-7|TRBV7-2|TRBD2
CASSRPGLATHEQYF
TGTGCCAGCAGCCGCCCGGGACTAGCGACGCACGAGCAGTACTTC
>NA|TRBJ2-7|TRBV7-6|TRBD2
CASSLGAGAAYEQYF
TGTGCCAGCAGCCTGGGAGCGGGAGCCGCCTACGAGCAGTACTTC
>many|TRBJ1-5|TRBV27|NA
CASRVWPQHF
TGTGCCAGCAGGGTCTGGCCCCAGCATTTT
>many|TRBJ2-1|TRBV5-5|NA
CASSSNYMRVHNEQFF
TGTGCCAGCAGCTCAAACTACATGCGGGTCCACAATGAGCAGTTCTTC
>many|TRBJ1-5|TRBV6-1|NA
CASQSLGSLSNQPQHF
TGTGCCAGCCAGTCTCTCGGGTCCTTAAGCAATCAGCCCCAGCATTTT
>many|TRBJ2-5|TRBV7-2|NA
CASSRGRTQETQYF
TGTGCCAGCAGCCGGGGACGGACACAAGAGACCCAGTACTTC
>NA|TRBJ2-1|TRBV19|NA
CASSVPARVSSYNEQFF
TGTGCCAGTAGTGTGCCGGCTAGGGTGAGCTCCTACAATGAGCAGTTCTTC
>many|TRBJ1-2|TRBV18|NA
CASSPIFSMGYGYTF
TGTGCCAGCTCACCAATATTCTCGATGGGGTATGGCTACACCTTC
>many|TRBJ1-1|TRBV5-5|TRBD1
CASSLTTGEWNTEAFF
TGTGCCAGCAGCCTTACTACAGGGGAATGGAACACTGAAGCTTTCTTT
>many|TRBJ2-7|TRBV20-1|TRBD1
CSARDSYRGQHEQYF
TGCAGTGCTAGAGATAGTTACAGGGGGCAGCACGAGCAGTACTTC
>many|TRBJ1-5|TRBV6-1|NA
CASWASTNQPQHF
TGTGCCAGCTGGGCTAGCACAAATCAGCCCCAGCATTTT
>many|TRBJ2-5|TRBV11-1|NA
CASSRDSTETQYF
TGTGCCAGCAGCCGGGACTCCACGGAGACCCAGTACTTC
>NA|TRBJ2-1|TRBV19|TRBD1
CASSPGDRDEQFF
TGTGCCAGTAGTCCCGGGGACAGGGATGAGCAGTTCTTC
>NA|TRBJ2-3|TRBV14|NA
CAGSRTPAADTQYF
TGTGCCGGCAGCCGGACACCCGCCGCAGATACGCAGTATTTT
>few|TRBJ1-5|TRBV2|NA
CASQFLGGPQHF
TGTGCCAGCCAATTTTTAGGGGGGCCCCAGCATTTT
>many|TRBJ2-3|TRBV20-1|TRBD1
CSARDIDRVGTDTQYF
TGCAGTGCTAGAGATATAGACAGGGTCGGCACAGATACGCAGTATTTT
>NA|TRBJ2-3|TRBV9|NA
CASSVAPAGSDTQYF
TGTGCCAGCAGCGTAGCCCCCGCGGGCTCAGATACGCAGTATTTT